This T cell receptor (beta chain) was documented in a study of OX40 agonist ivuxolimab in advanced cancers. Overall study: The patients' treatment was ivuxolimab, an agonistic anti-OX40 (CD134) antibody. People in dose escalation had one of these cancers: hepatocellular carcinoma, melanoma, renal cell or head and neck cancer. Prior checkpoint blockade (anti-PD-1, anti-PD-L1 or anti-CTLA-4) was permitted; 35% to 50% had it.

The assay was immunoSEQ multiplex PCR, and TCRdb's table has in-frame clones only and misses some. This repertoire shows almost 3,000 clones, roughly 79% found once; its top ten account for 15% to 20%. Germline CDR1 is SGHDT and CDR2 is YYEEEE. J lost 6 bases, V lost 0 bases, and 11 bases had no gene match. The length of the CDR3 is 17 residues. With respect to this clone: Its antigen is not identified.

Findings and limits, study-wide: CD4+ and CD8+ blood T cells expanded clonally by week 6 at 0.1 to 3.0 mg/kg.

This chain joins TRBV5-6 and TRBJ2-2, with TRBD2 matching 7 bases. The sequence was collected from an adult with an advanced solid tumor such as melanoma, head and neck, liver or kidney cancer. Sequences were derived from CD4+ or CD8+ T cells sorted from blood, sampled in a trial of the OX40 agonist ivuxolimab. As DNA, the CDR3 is TGTGCCAGCAGCTTGGACTCTAGCGGTCGTAGGTCCGGGGAGCTGTTTTTT. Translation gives CASSLDSSGRRSGELFF.